A selection of T cell receptor beta chains follows, all from one sample in a study of blood T cells in healthy people across ages. MiXCR, run by TCRdb on the 5' RACE reads, gives a single entry per CDR3 protein. The table shows some 1.5 million distinct CDR3 sequences, with about 28% occurring only once. Input material: blood. The receptors were gathered from a young woman in good health. Each CDR3 is given with its conserved first and last residue. A D gene is named only where the DNA matches it firmly. Clone size appears in some rows only: once, few, many, or a class for an expanded clone.

clone_size,d_call,v_call,j_call,cdr3_nt,cdr3_aa
few,NA,TRBV24-1,TRBJ2-3,TGTGCCACCAGTAAAGGGAATACAGATACGCAGTATTTT,CATSKGNTDTQYF
NA,NA,TRBV5-8,TRBJ1-1,TGTGCCAGCAGCTTGTCTGCAGGCTACACTGAAGCTTTCTTT,CASSLSAGYTEAFF
many,NA,TRBV4-1,TRBJ2-7,TGCGCCAGCAGCCGAGAAGGGGCGGTCTACGAGCAGTACTTC,CASSREGAVYEQYF
few,TRBD2,TRBV12-3/TRBV12-4,TRBJ2-5,TGTGCCAGCAGGAGAGGGACTAGCGGGGGACAAGAGACCCAGTACTTC,CASRRGTSGGQETQYF
few,TRBD2,TRBV7-2,TRBJ2-1,TGTGCCAGCAGCTTCCCCGGGGCTAGCGGCGTGAGTAGCTCCTGCAATGAGCAGTTCTTC,CASSFPGASGVSSSCNEQFF
few,NA,TRBV12-3/TRBV12-4,TRBJ1-2,TGTGCCAGCAGTTTGCAGGGGAAGGTCCTAGAAGGCTACACCTTC,CASSLQGKVLEGYTF
NA,NA,TRBV3-1,TRBJ1-1,TGTGCCAGCAGCCGCGCTATGGACACTGAAGCTTTCTTT,CASSRAMDTEAFF
many,NA,TRBV28,TRBJ2-3,TGTGCCAGCAGTTTAAAGCAGAGGGCCGTGGGGGCGCAGTATTTT,CASSLKQRAVGAQYF
few,NA,TRBV5-1,TRBJ1-4,TGCGCCAGCAGCTTGGATGAGGGCCGAACTAATGAAAAACTGTTTTTT,CASSLDEGRTNEKLFF
NA,TRBD1,TRBV4-2,TRBJ2-5,TGTGCCAGCTGTGCGACAGGGGCGGCACAAGAGACCCAGTACTTC,CASCATGAAQETQYF
NA,NA,TRBV6-5,TRBJ1-1,TGTGCCAGCATTCTAGGGGAAGAGGACACTGAAGCTTTCTTT,CASILGEEDTEAFF
NA,NA,TRBV15,TRBJ2-2,TGTGCCACCGAACGGACGAACACCGGGGAGCTGTTTTTT,CATERTNTGELFF
few,TRBD2,TRBV5-1,TRBJ2-1,TGCGCCAGCAGCTTGAGGGCCCCTAGCGGGGGAGAGCAGTTCTTC,CASSLRAPSGGEQFF
few,NA,TRBV19,TRBJ2-6,TGTGCCAGTAGTCCAGACAGATCTGGGGCCAACGTCCGGACTTTC,CASSPDRSGANVRTF
few,TRBD1,TRBV5-1,TRBJ2-7,TGCGCCAGCAGCTTAGAGACAGGGACCGAGCAGTACTTC,CASSLETGTEQYF
NA,TRBD2,TRBV7-7,TRBJ2-1,TGTGCCAGCAGCGGCCGACTAGCCCCGGCTGATAAGCAGTTCTTC,CASSGRLAPADKQFF
NA,NA,TRBV5-6,TRBJ2-5,TGTGCCAGCAGCTTGAGGAGGCCCGGGGGGACCCAGTACTTC,CASSLRRPGGTQYF
NA,NA,TRBV5-1,TRBJ2-7,TGCGCCAGCAGCTTGGTGGAGACAGAGGTCTACGAGCAGTACTTC,CASSLVETEVYEQYF
once,NA,TRBV4-1,TRBJ2-2,TGCGCCAGCAGCCAAGTGACAGCGAACACCGGGGAGCTGTTTTTT,CASSQVTANTGELFF
many,TRBD2,TRBV7-3,TRBJ2-7,TGTGCCAGCAGCTCGAGCGGGGGGCCCCCCTACGAGCAGTACTTC,CASSSSGGPPYEQYF
few,TRBD2,TRBV20-1,TRBJ2-1,TGCAGTGCTAGTGTAGCGGGACTCAGGGATGAGCAGTTCTTC,CSASVAGLRDEQFF
few,TRBD2,TRBV7-2,TRBJ2-7,TGTGCCAGCAGCAACCCGGGACTAGCGGGAGGTGCCTACGAGCAGTACTTC,CASSNPGLAGGAYEQYF
NA,NA,TRBV20-1,TRBJ1-2,TGCAGTGCCCGAACAGGGCTCCCTAATGGCTACACCTTC,CSARTGLPNGYTF
NA,TRBD1,TRBV18,TRBJ1-1,TGTGCCAGCTCACCGAAGACAGGGTGGACTGAAGCTTTCTTT,CASSPKTGWTEAFF
few,TRBD2,TRBV29-1,TRBJ2-3,TGCAGCTCATCACTAGCGGGAGATCTACTAGATACGCAGTATTTT,CSSSLAGDLLDTQYF
NA,TRBD1,TRBV12-5,TRBJ1-6,TGTACCACTCAGGGGGGAAGTAGTGGCTCCTATAATTCACCCCTCCACTTT,CTTQGGSSGSYNSPLHF
many,NA,TRBV10-3,TRBJ2-7,TGTGCCATCAGTGACCCAGTCGGGACGGGCTACGAGCAGTACTTC,CAISDPVGTGYEQYF
NA,TRBD1,TRBV5-4,TRBJ1-1,TGTGCCAGCAGCTTCGGGACAGGGTACACTGAAGCTTTCTTT,CASSFGTGYTEAFF
NA,NA,TRBV7-2,TRBJ1-6,TGTGCCAGCAGCTTAGGGTCCAAGATAATAGGCTCACCCCTCCACTTT,CASSLGSKIIGSPLHF
NA,TRBD2,TRBV4-3,TRBJ2-2,TGCGCCAGCAGCCAAGGGAGCGGGATGCCCGGGGAGCTGTTTTTT,CASSQGSGMPGELFF
many,NA,TRBV12-3/TRBV12-4,TRBJ2-1,TGTGCCAGCAGTCCGGGGACTGCGACCTACAATGAGCAGTTCTTC,CASSPGTATYNEQFF
few,TRBD1,TRBV28,TRBJ1-6,TGTGCCAGCAGTCTCCCGGGACAGGCGCTCCCCGATTCACCCCTCCACTTT,CASSLPGQALPDSPLHF
NA,TRBD1,TRBV6-1,TRBJ1-2,TGTGCCAGCAGGCTGACAGGGAATAATGGCTACACCTTC,CASRLTGNNGYTF
NA,NA,TRBV29-1,TRBJ2-1,TGCAGGGCCGAGGCAGATTTAGACAATGAGCAGTTCTTC,CRAEADLDNEQFF
NA,NA,TRBV5-1,TRBJ2-5,TGCGCCAGCAGCTTGGCTGGCGGGATTCGGGAAGAGACCCAGTACTTC,CASSLAGGIREETQYF
NA,NA,TRBV19,TRBJ2-5,TGTGCCAGTAGAGCCTCAAGGGGAGGCGGGGAGACCCAGTACTTC,CASRASRGGGETQYF
few,NA,TRBV20-1,TRBJ1-6,TGCAGTGCTAGATCGGACAGCTTCGGTGATTCACCCCTCCACTTT,CSARSDSFGDSPLHF
few,NA,TRBV25-1,TRBJ1-2,TGTGCCAGCAAGGGCCTAATAAAAGGGGGGGGACGGATGGATGGCTACACCTTC,CASKGLIKGGGRMDGYTF
NA,NA,TRBV12-3/TRBV12-4,TRBJ1-1,TGTGCCAGCAGTTTAACCCCAGGGGTACGGAACATTAACACTGAAGCTTTCTTT,CASSLTPGVRNINTEAFF
few,TRBD2,TRBV9,TRBJ2-7,TGTGCCAGCACCAAGGGACTAGCGGAGGAGGACGGCTACGAGCAGTACTTC,CASTKGLAEEDGYEQYF
NA,TRBD2,TRBV7-2,TRBJ2-3,TGTGCCAGCAGCTTGGGGAGTAGCGGGAGTGGGACAGATACGCAGTATTTT,CASSLGSSGSGTDTQYF
many,TRBD2,TRBV9,TRBJ2-1,TGTGCCAGCAGCAAAAGCGGGGATGATCCCAATGAGCAGTTCTTC,CASSKSGDDPNEQFF
NA,TRBD2,TRBV12-3/TRBV12-4,TRBJ2-3,TGTGCCAGCCGACAGAGGACTAGCGGTTGGGGGGTGAGCACAGATACGCAGTATTTT,CASRQRTSGWGVSTDTQYF
many,NA,TRBV11-2,TRBJ2-7,TGTGCCAGCAGCTTAGAAGGGGTGAGCTCCTACGAGCAGTACTTC,CASSLEGVSSYEQYF
once,NA,TRBV28,TRBJ2-1,TGTGCCAGCAGGACCGGGACCGTTGGTTACAATGAGCAGTTCTTC,CASRTGTVGYNEQFF
NA,TRBD2,TRBV29-1,TRBJ2-3,TGCAGCGACTCAATCGGACTAGGAGCAGATACGCAGTATTTT,CSDSIGLGADTQYF
NA,TRBD2,TRBV5-5,TRBJ2-3,TGTGCCAGCAGCTTGGTTAGCGGGGGGGCCCTTATCAAAGATACGCAGTATTTT,CASSLVSGGALIKDTQYF
NA,NA,TRBV7-9,TRBJ2-5,TGTGCCAGCAGCCCAAGGGACTTTCTAAGTAGGAAAGAGACCCAGTACTTC,CASSPRDFLSRKETQYF
many,NA,TRBV20-1,TRBJ2-6,TGCAGTGCAAGGACGGCTGGGGCCAACGTCCTGACTTTC,CSARTAGANVLTF
few,NA,TRBV5-5,TRBJ2-1,TGTGCCAGCAGCGAAAGTGTTACAGCCTCCAATGAGCAGTTCTTC,CASSESVTASNEQFF
NA,NA,TRBV9,TRBJ1-3,TGTGCCAGCAGCGCGCATTCGGGACGGAACTCTGGAAACACCATATATTTT,CASSAHSGRNSGNTIYF
few,TRBD1,TRBV6-2/TRBV6-3,TRBJ2-6,TGTGCCAGCATCGACCCGAAGGGACAGGGGTTCGGGGCCAACGTCCTGACTTTC,CASIDPKGQGFGANVLTF
NA,NA,TRBV29-1,TRBJ2-1,TGCAGCGTTGAACGCAGGGGCGCCTACAATGAGCAGTTCTTC,CSVERRGAYNEQFF
few,NA,TRBV12-3/TRBV12-4,TRBJ2-7,TGTGCCAGCTCGCTAGGGGCCCCTGGGTACGAGCAGTACTTC,CASSLGAPGYEQYF